This TCR beta chain is drawn from a study of T cell responses to AZD1222 COVID-19 vaccine. Sequenced by immunoSEQ multiplex PCR; TCRdb stores in-frame clones only, minus some. The table lists roughly 150,000 clones, more than 85% of them singletons. The length of the CDR3 is 14 residues. V lost 7 bases and J 5 bases, leaving 12 bases between the germline ends. Per germline, CDR1 MNHEY and CDR2 SMNVEV (reference sequence). This specimen was peripheral blood, taken 28 days after the second AZD1222 dose. The chain carries TRBV27 and TRBJ1-6; D gene uncertain. The receptor was isolated from an adult who received the AZD1222 COVID-19 vaccine. The CDR3 region has the DNA TGTGCCAGCACCATCGGGCAGAATAATTCACCCCTCCACTTT. This sequence encodes CASTIGQNNSPLHF.